This T cell receptor beta chain was captured by sequencing in a study of blood T cells in healthy people across ages. The study, taken as a whole, reports: TCR beta diversity tracked closely with naive T cell percentage.

They isolated at least 6 million PBMCs from each sample. The sample holds one count of this clonotype. Antigen unknown. Sample-barcoded 5' priming and a J-beta primer mix drove a second PCR of about 6 to 12 cycles. TCRdb reprocessed the 5' RACE reads with MiXCR, giving one entry per CDR3 protein. This repertoire shows about 1.7 million distinct CDR3 sequences, 28% found once; its top ten account for about 7.7%. The germline V gene encodes CDR1 DFQATT and CDR2 SNEGSKA (reference sequence). The CDR3 has 14 amino acids. The chain is built from TRBV20-1 and TRBJ2-5, with 7 bases that match TRBD2. The DNA end lines up better with TRBJ2-7; the J call may be wrong. The sample was blood. The clonotype was recovered from a woman in her 30s in good health. CDR3 DNA sequence: TGCAGTGCTACAAAAGGCGGGAGTGTCTACGAGCAGTACTTC. Amino acids: CSATKGGSVYEQYF.